This T cell receptor beta chain was sequenced during a study of T-cell reconstitution after alpha-beta-depleted transplantation in children. A TCRbeta library incorporating unique molecular identifiers was prepared. MiXCR was run by TCRdb on the PCR reads, yielding one entry per CDR3 protein. The profile shows approximately 500,000 distinct CDR3 sequences, over 9.5% of them singletons. This clonotype was recorded many times. The antigen remains undetermined. The CDR3 runs 13 residues. CDR1 and CDR2 from the germline V gene are MNHEY and SVGEGT. Trimming pared 0 bases from V and 7 bases from J, leaving 7 bases between. General observations from the study: From surviving recipient T cells and thymic progenitors came the high day-60 TCRbeta diversity observed in some patients. T cells produced anew were the main source of T-cell counts and diversity one year after transplant. Expanded graft clones numbering several hundred reportedly gave rise to alpha-beta T cells about two months after transplant.

The chain combines TRBV6-2 or TRBV6-3 with TRBJ2-1, with D hard to call. Sequenced here: PBMCs, sampled before TCRalphabeta/CD19-depleted stem cell transplant. This clonotype was sampled from a child aged 2-15 years with inherited bone marrow failure, due to receive a stem cell transplant. CDR3 residues: CASSYSRRNEQFF. The CDR3 DNA follows: TGTGCCAGCAGTTACTCCCGGCGGAATGAGCAGTTCTTC.